A selection of T cell receptor beta chains follows, all from one sample in a study of CD8+CD57+ T cells in acquired aplastic anemia. TCRdb called the reads again in MiXCR, with one record for every CDR3 protein. Among about 160,000 distinct CDR3 sequences listed, roughly 48% were seen once. The sequenced sample was sorted CD4+, CD8+, or CD8+CD57+ T cells (not recorded which) from PBMCs. The receptors originated from a human donor with aplastic anemia. Each CDR3 is given with its conserved first and last residue. The D gene is left open where the match is weak. Size is omitted from some rows. Given values are once, few, many or a class for expanded clones.

d_call j_call v_call clone_size cdr3_aa cdr3_nt
TRBD2 TRBJ2-7 TRBV20-1 - CSARSGSNYEQYF TGCAGTGCTAGGAGCGGGAGTAACTACGAGCAGTACTTC
- TRBJ1-1 TRBV20-1 - CSAKTWEGTEAFF TGCAGTGCGAAGACATGGGAGGGCACTGAAGCTTTCTTT
- TRBJ2-1 TRBV24-1 few CATSDASGKQYEQFF TGTGCCACCAGTGATGCGTCGGGGAAACAGTATGAGCAGTTCTTC
- TRBJ2-7 TRBV30 few CAWSIRPWTTLADEQYF TGTGCCTGGAGTATTCGGCCCTGGACAACCCTGGCGGACGAGCAGTACTTC
- TRBJ1-4 TRBV7-9 many CASSLVGASEKLFF TGTGCCAGCAGCTTAGTGGGGGCCAGTGAAAAACTGTTTTTT
- TRBJ2-3 TRBV10-3 once CAISVSLDTQYF TGTGCCATCAGTGTGAGTTTGGATACGCAGTATTTT
- TRBJ2-1 TRBV24-1 few CATLTRSSYNEQFF TGTGCCACCCTGACTAGGAGCTCCTACAATGAGCAGTTCTTC
TRBD1 TRBJ2-1 TRBV14 many CASSLGQLSYNEQFF TGTGCCAGCAGCCTGGGACAGCTCTCCTACAATGAGCAGTTCTTC
TRBD2 TRBJ2-7 TRBV7-9 few CASSLASGSYEQYF TGTGCCAGCAGCTTAGCTAGCGGGAGCTACGAGCAGTACTTC
- TRBJ1-1 TRBV19 many CASSISSTEAFF TGTGCCAGTAGTATATCTAGCACTGAAGCTTTCTTT
- TRBJ2-1 TRBV9 many CASSVRADLYNEQFF TGTGCCAGCAGCGTACGGGCTGACTTGTACAATGAGCAGTTCTTC
- TRBJ2-1 TRBV7-3 - CASSLNPGPQLF TGTGCCAGCAGCTTGAATCCGGGACCGCAGCTCTTC
- TRBJ2-3 TRBV11-1 many CASSFGGSTDTQYF TGTGCCAGCAGCTTCGGTGGAAGCACAGATACGCAGTATTTT
TRBD2 TRBJ2-1 TRBV10-1 - CASSDRLAGGTWEQFF TGCGCCAGCAGTGACCGTTTAGCGGGAGGGACCTGGGAGCAGTTCTTC
- TRBJ2-7 TRBV4-2 - CASSQEGAGTYEQYF TGTGCCAGCAGCCAAGAGGGAGCCGGGACCTACGAGCAGTACTTC
- TRBJ1-5 TRBV27 few CAIRGLVNDQPQHF TGTGCCATCCGAGGTCTCGTTAATGATCAGCCCCAGCATTTT
TRBD2 TRBJ2-1 TRBV7-3 - CASSLRESGTSGGGGKVEQFF TGTGCCAGCAGCTTAAGAGAAAGTGGGACTAGCGGGGGAGGGGGAAAAGTTGAGCAGTTCTTC
- TRBJ1-2 TRBV28 few CASSLQAPEGYTF TGTGCCAGCAGTTTACAGGCCCCGGAAGGCTACACCTTC
- TRBJ1-3 TRBV5-6 few CASSLPGRDSGNTIYF TGTGCCAGCAGCCTACCAGGACGGGACTCTGGAAACACCATATATTTT
TRBD2 TRBJ2-3 TRBV2 - CASSASGSTDTQYF TGTGCCAGCAGCGCTAGCGGGAGCACAGATACGCAGTATTTT
- TRBJ2-3 TRBV10-3 - CAISSDRGGKLDTQYF TGTGCCATCAGTAGCGACAGGGGAGGGAAGCTTGATACGCAGTATTTT